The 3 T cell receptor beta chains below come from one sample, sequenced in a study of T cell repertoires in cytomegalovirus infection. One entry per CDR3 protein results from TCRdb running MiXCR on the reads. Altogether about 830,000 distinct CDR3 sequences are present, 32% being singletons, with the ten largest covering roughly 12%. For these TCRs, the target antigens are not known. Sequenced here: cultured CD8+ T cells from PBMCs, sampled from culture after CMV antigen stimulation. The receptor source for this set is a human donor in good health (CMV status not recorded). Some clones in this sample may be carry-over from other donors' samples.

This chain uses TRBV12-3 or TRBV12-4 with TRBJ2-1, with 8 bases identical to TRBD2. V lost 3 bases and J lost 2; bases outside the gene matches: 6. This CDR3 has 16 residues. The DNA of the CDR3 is TGTGCCAGCAGTTTCGTAGCGGGGTATCCCTACAATGAGCAGTTCTTC. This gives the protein CASSFVAGYPYNEQFF.

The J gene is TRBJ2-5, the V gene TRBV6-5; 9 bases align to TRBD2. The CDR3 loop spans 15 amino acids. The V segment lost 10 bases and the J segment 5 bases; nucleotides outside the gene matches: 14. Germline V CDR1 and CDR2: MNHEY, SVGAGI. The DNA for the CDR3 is TGTGCCAACAGCTCCCGAGCGGGGGGAAGGGAGACCCAGTACTTC. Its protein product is CANSSRAGGRETQYF.

CDR3: CATLGRSSYEQYF. CDR3 DNA: TGTGCCACCTTAGGGCGTAGCTCCTACGAGCAGTACTTC. V and J are TRBV6-1 and TRBJ2-7, with no clear D. The ends were cut back, 10 bases at V and 0 bases at J, with 13 bases in the middle. Germline-derived CDR1 and CDR2 are MNHNS and SASEGT. This CDR3 is 13 amino acids long.